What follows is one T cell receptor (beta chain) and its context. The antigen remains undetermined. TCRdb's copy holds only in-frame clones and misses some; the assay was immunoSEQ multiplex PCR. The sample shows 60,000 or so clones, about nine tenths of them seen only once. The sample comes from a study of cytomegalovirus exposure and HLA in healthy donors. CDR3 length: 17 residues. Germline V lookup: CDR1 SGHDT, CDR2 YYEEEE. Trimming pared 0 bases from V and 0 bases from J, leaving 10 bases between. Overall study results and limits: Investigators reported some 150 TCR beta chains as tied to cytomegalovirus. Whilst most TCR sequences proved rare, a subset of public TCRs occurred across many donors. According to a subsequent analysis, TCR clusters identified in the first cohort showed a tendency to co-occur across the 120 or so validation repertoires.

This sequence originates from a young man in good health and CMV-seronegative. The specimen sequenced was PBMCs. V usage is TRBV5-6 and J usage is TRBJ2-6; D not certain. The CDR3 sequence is CASSLARILSGANVLTF. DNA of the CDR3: TGTGCCAGCAGCTTGGCCAGGATCCTCTCTGGGGCCAACGTCCTGACTTTC.